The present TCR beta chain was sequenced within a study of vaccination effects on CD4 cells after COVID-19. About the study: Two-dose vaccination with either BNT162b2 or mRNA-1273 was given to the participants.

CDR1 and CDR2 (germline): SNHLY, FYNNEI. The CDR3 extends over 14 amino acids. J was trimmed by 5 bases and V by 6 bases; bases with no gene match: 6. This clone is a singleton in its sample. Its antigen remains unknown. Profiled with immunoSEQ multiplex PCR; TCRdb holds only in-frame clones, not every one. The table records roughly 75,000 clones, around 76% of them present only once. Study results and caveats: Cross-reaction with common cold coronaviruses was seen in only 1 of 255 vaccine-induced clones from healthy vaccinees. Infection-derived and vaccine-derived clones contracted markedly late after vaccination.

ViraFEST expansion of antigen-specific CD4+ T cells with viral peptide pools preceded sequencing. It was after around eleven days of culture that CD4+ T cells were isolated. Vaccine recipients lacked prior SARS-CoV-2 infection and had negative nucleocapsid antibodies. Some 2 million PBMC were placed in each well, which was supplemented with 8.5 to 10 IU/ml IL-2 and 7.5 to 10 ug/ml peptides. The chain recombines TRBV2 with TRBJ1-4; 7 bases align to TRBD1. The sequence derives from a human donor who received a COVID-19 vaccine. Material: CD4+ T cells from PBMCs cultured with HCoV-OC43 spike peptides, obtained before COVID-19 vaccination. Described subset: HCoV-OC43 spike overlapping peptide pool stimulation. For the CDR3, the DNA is TGTGCCAGCAGGCCGGGACAGACGAATGAAAAACTGTTTTTT. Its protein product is CASRPGQTNEKLFF.